Following are 2 T cell receptor beta chains from one sample sequenced in a study of T-cell reconstitution after alpha-beta-depleted transplantation in children. Unique molecular identifiers were used in preparing the TCRbeta library. TCRdb used MiXCR to reprocess the PCR reads, holding one entry per CDR3 protein. The table has more than 550,000 distinct CDR3 sequences, roughly a tenth seen once; the top ten hold 3.5% to 5%. Here the sequenced sample was PBMCs from the stem cell graft donor, taken from the stem cell graft. The source is a human donor who donated a stem cell graft to a child with acute myeloid leukemia.

This clonotype was picked up many times. This rearrangement joins TRBV5-1 to TRBJ2-7; 7 bases are a match to TRBD2. This CDR3 contains 14 residues. V shed 3 bases and J 3 bases; nucleotides not matched to a gene: 6. Germline CDR1 SGHRS, CDR2 YFSETQ. In DNA form, the CDR3 reads TGCGCCAGCAGCTCGTCGGCGGGAGACTACGAGCAGTACTTC. This codes for CASSSSAGDYEQYF.

V usage is TRBV30 and J usage is TRBJ1-4, with unresolved D. This CDR3 comprises 14 residues. Germline assignment: CDR1 GTSNPN and CDR2 SVGIG (reference sequence). Trimming cost V 2 bases and J 4 bases, with 11 bases left between them. In nucleotides, the CDR3 is TGTGCCTGGAGTCGGGCAGGACTTAATGAAAAACTGTTTTTT. This translates into CAWSRAGLNEKLFF.